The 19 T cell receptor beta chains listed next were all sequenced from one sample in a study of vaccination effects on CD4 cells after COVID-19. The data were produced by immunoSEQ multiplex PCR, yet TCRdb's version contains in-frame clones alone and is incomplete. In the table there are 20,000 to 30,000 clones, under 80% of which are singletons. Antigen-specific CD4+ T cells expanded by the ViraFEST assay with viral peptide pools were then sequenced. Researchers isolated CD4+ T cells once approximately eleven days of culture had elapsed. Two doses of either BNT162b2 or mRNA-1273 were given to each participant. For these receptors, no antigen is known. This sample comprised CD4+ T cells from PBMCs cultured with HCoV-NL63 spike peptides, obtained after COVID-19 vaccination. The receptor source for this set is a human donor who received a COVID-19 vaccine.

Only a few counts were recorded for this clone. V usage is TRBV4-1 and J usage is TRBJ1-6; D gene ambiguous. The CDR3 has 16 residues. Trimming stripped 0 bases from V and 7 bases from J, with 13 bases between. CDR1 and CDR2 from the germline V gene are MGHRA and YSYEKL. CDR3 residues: CASSQDGWGDNSPLHF. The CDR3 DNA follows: TGCGCCAGCAGCCAAGATGGGTGGGGTGACAATTCACCCCTCCACTTT.

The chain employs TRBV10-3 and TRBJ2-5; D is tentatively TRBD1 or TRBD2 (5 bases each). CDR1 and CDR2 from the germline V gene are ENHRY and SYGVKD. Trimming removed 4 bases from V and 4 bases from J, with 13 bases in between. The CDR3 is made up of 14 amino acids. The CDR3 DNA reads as TGTGCCATCAGTGGTGGGGGTCGGGGAGAGACCCAGTACTTC. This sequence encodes CAISGGGRGETQYF.

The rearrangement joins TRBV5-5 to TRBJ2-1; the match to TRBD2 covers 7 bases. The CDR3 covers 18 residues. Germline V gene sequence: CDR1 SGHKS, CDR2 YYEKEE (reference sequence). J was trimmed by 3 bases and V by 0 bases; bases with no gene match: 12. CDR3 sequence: CASSLALFSSGDYNEQFF. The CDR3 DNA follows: TGTGCCAGCAGCTTGGCCCTGTTCTCAAGCGGGGACTACAATGAGCAGTTCTTC.

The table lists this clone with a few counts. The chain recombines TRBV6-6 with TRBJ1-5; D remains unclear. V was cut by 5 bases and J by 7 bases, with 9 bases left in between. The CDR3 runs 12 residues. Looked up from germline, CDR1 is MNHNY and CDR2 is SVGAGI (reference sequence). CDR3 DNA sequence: TGTGCCAGCAGTCCCTCCGGGCAGCCCCAGCATTTT. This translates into CASSPSGQPQHF.

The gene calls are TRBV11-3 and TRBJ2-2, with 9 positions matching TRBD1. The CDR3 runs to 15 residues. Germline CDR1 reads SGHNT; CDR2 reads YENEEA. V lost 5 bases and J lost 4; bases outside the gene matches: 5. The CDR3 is CASSPGTGFTGELFF. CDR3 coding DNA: TGTGCCAGCAGCCCCGGGACAGGGTTCACCGGGGAGCTGTTTTTT.

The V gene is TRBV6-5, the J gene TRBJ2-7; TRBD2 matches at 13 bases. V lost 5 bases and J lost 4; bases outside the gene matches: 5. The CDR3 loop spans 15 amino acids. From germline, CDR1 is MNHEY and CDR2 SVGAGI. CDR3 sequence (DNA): TGTGCCAGCAGTCCAGGGACTAGCGGGACTTACGAGCAGTACTTC. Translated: CASSPGTSGTYEQYF.

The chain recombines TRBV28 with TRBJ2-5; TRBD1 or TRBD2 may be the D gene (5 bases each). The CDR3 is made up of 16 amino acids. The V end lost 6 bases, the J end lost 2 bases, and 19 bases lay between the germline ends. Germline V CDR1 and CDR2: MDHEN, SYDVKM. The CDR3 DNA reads TGTGCCAGCAGCCCCGGGTCGGGACGCTTACAAGAGACCCAGTACTTC. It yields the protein CASSPGSGRLQETQYF.

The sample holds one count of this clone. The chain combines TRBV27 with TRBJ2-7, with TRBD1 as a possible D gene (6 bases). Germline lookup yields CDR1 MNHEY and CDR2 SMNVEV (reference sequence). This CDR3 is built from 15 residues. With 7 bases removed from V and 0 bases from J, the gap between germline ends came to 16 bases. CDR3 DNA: TGTGCCAGCACCCCAACAGGGTTTAGCTCCTACGAGCAGTACTTC. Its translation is CASTPTGFSSYEQYF.

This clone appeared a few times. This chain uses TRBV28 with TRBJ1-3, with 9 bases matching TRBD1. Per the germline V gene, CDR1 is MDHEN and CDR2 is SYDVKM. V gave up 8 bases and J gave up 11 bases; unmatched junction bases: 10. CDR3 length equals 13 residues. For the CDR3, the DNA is TGTGCCAGCGGGGTGACAGGGGGGGCCGCCATATATTTT. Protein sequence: CASGVTGGAAIYF.

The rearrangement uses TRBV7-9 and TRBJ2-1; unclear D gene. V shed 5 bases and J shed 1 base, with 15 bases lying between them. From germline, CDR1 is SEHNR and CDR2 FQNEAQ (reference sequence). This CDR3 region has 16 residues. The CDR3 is CASSPTSKVSYNEQFF. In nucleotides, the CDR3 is TGTGCCAGCAGCCCGACCTCGAAGGTTTCCTACAATGAGCAGTTCTTC.

The CDR3 sequence is CASSLGWTSGEGNIQYF. The CDR3 DNA is TGTGCCAGCAGCTTAGGCTGGACTAGCGGGGAAGGAAACATTCAGTACTTC. The genes are TRBV11-2 and TRBJ2-4; 12 nucleotides align to TRBD2. CDR1 and CDR2 (germline): SGHAT, FQNNGV. The CDR3 totals 17 residues. The J segment lost 6 bases and the V segment lost 1 base, leaving 7 bases of the junction unmatched.

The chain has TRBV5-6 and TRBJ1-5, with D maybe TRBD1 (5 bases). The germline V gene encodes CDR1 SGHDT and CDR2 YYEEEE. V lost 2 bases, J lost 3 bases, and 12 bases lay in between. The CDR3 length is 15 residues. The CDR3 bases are TGTGCCAGCAGCTTTTGGGGACGCCTCAATCAGCCCCAGCATTTT. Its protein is CASSFWGRLNQPQHF.

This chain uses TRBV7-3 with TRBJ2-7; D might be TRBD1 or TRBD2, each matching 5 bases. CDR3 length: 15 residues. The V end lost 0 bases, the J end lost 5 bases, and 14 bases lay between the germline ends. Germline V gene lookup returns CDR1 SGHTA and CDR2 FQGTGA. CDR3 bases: TGTGCCAGCAGCTTAACGGCCGGGGCGGCCCACGAGCAGTACTTC. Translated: CASSLTAGAAHEQYF.

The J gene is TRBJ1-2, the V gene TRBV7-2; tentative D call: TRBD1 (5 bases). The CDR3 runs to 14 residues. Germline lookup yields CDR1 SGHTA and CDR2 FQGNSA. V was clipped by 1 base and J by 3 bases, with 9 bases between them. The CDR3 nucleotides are TGTGCCAGCAGCTTAGGGACGGGGGACTATGGCTACACCTTC. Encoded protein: CASSLGTGDYGYTF. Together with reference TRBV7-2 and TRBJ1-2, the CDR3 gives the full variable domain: GAGVSQSPSNKVTEKGKDVELRCDPISGHTALYWYRQSLGQGLEFLIYFQGNSAPDKSGLPSDRFSAERTGGSVSTLTIQRTQQEDSAVYLCASSLGTGDYGYTFGSGTRLTVV.

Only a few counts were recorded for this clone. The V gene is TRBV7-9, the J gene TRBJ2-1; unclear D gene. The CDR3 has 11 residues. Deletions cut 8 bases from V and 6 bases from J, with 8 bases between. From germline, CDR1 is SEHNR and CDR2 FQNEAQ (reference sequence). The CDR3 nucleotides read TGTGCCAGCCGGCGAGTCAATGAGCAGTTCTTC. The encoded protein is CASRRVNEQFF.

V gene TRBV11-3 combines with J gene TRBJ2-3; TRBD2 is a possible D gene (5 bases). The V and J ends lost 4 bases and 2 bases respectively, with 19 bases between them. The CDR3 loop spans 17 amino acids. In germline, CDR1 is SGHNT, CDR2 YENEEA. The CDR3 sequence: CASSSSFIEGNTDTQYF. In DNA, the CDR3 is TGTGCCAGCAGCTCGTCATTTATTGAGGGCAACACAGATACGCAGTATTTT.

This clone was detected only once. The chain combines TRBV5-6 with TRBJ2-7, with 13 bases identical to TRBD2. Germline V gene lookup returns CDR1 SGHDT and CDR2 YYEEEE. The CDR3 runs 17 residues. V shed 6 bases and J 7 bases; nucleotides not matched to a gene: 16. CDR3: CASKRTSGSQVTEEQYF. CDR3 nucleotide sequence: TGTGCCAGCAAACGGACTAGCGGGAGCCAGGTTACTGAGGAGCAGTACTTC. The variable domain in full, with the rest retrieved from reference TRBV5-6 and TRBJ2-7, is DAGVTQSPTHLIKTRGQQVTLRCSPKSGHDTVSWYQQALGQGPQFIFQYYEEEERQRGNFPDRFSGHQFPNYSSELNVNALLLGDSALYLCASKRTSGSQVTEEQYFGPGTRLTVT.

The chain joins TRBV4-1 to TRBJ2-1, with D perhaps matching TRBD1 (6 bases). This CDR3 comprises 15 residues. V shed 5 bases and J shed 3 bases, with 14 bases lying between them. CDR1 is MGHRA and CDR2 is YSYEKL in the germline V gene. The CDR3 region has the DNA TGCGCCAGCAGCAAGACCGGGACAAACTACAATGAGCAGTTCTTC. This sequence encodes CASSKTGTNYNEQFF.

The CDR3 loop is CASSLPGSRNEQFF. The CDR3 region has the DNA TGTGCCAGCAGTTTGCCAGGTTCAAGGAATGAGCAGTTCTTC. The chain recombines TRBV28 with TRBJ2-1, with D hard to call. From germline, CDR1 is MDHEN and CDR2 SYDVKM. CDR3 size: 14 residues. V lost 3 bases and J 7 bases, leaving 13 bases between the germline ends.